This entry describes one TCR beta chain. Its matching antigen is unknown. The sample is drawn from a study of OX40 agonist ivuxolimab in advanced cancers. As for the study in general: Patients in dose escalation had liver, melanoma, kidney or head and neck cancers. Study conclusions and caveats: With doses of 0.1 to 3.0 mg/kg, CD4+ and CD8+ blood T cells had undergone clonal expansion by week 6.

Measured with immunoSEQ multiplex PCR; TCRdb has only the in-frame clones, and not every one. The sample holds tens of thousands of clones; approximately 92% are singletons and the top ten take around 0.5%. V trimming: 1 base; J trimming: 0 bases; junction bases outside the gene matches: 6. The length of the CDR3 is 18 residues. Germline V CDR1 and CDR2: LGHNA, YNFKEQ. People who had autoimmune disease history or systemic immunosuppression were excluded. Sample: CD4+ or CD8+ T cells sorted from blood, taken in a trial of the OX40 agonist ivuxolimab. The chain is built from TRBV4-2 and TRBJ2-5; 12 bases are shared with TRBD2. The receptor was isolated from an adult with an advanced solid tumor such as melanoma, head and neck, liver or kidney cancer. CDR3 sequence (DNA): TGTGCCAGCAGCCAAGGGTCTAGCGGGAGGGTGTACCAAGAGACCCAGTACTTC. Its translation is CASSQGSSGRVYQETQYF.